This TCR beta chain was identified during a study of blood T cell repertoires in COVID-19. Looking at the study overall: The origin of the acute and convalescent COVID-19 samples was the United States, Italy and Spain. The analysed material was cDNA or gDNA that came from T cells, B-cell-depleted T cells, or PBMCs.

Trimming cost V 5 bases and J 8 bases; bases outside gene matches: 5. CDR1 SGHAT and CDR2 FQNNGV come from the germline V gene. The CDR3 totals 13 residues. Authors' processing steps: Estimated nucleated cell counts came from reference gene primer amplification. Only in-frame clones appear in the TCRdb table, and some are missing; sequencing was by immunoSEQ multiplex PCR. D and trimming were read from the DNA, whereas the V and J calls and clone size are those reported in that table. The data hold some 90,000 clones, with less than 75% observed a single time. The origin of this receptor is a woman aged 55-69 years in a cohort sampled during active or convalescent COVID-19. V is TRBV11-2 and J is TRBJ1-1, with 10 bases that match TRBD1. The sequenced sample was peripheral blood. The CDR3 DNA sequence: TGTGCCAGCAGCCGACAGGGGGCTAGGGAAGCTTTCTTT. Its translation is CASSRQGAREAFF. The entire variable domain, with the rest obtained from reference TRBV11-2 and TRBJ1-1, is as follows: EAGVAQSPRYKIIEKRQSVAFWCNPISGHATLYWYQQILGQGPKLLIQFQNNGVVDDSQLPKDRFSAERLKGVDSTLKIQPAKLEDSAVYLCASSRQGAREAFFGQGTRLTVV.